A few counts support the clone carrying this T cell receptor (beta chain). Its cognate antigen is unknown. V trimming: 3 bases; J trimming: 8 bases; junction bases outside the gene matches: 4. This CDR3 spans 13 amino acids. From germline, CDR1 is SGDLS and CDR2 YYNGEE. TCRdb independently ran MiXCR on the RT-PCR reads; one entry per CDR3 protein. The sample shows under 500,000 distinct CDR3 sequences, 10% to 11% of them seen only once. The source of the sample is a study of response to subunit inactivated influenza vaccine. Points from the study as a whole: The authors suggested that few new T cells are recruited per seasonal influenza vaccination.

The clonotype originates from a man in his fifties or sixties who received an inactivated influenza vaccine. The chain couples TRBV9 to TRBJ2-1; the match to TRBD1 covers 8 bases. Sequences were derived from PBMCs from blood, sampled more than 35 days after vaccination. CDR3: CASSEDRDHEQFF. The CDR3 nucleotides are TGTGCCAGCAGCGAGGACAGGGACCATGAGCAGTTCTTC.